This T cell receptor (beta chain) derives from a study of human T cells and chemical hapten exposure. Study results and limitations: Counts of TCRs expanded at PT1 correlated positively with patch test score. Expanded TCRs showed more large CDR3 clusters than pre-sensitization or healthy control sets.

Time point specified: patch test 2, 6 weeks after DPC sensitization. As to treatment: therapeutic diphenylcyclopropenone sensitization with weekly scalp DPC. Drawing of blood took place ahead of applying each patch test. As the library was built, unique molecular identifiers were attached to individual cDNA molecules. MiXCR was run by TCRdb on the RACE reads, yielding one entry per CDR3 protein. The sample includes roughly 380,000 distinct CDR3 sequences, over 6% of them seen just once. CDR1 and CDR2 (germline): SGHDT, YYEEEE. The CDR3 loop spans 13 amino acids. V was trimmed by 4 bases and J by 0 bases, leaving 7 bases between them. Remarks on this clonotype: Its antigen is unknown.

The rearrangement joins TRBV5-6 to TRBJ2-5, with D unresolved. This receptor was taken from a woman younger than 30 with alopecia areata. Some clones in this sample may be carry-over from other donors' samples. Sequenced material: whole blood, taken in connection with sensitization to the hapten diphenylcyclopropenone (DPC). The chain's CDR3 is CASSPTDQETQYF. Written as DNA, the CDR3 is TGTGCCAGCAGCCCCACAGACCAAGAGACCCAGTACTTC.